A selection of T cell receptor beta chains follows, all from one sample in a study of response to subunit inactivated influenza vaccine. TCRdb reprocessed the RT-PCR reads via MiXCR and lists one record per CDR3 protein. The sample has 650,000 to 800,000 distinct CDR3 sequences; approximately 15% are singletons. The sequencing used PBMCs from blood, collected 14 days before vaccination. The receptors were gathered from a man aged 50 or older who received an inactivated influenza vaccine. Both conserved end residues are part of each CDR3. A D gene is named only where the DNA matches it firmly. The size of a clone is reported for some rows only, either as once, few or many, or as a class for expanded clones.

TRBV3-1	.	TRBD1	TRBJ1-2	CASRPGQVSDYGYTF
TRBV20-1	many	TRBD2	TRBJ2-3	CSARDSRGLAGDTQYF
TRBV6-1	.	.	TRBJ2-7	CASSQLRFEQYF
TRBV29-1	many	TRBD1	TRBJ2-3	CSVGKQGRDTQYF
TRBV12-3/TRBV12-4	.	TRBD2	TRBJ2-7	CAICLAYKRLAGVPYEQYF
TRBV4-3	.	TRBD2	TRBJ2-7	CASSRGLAGAYLEQYF
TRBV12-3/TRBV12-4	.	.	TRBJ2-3	CASSFWEGTDTQYF
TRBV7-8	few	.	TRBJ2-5	CASTQDSQYQETQYF
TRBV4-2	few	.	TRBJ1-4	CASSQSPGTQLFF
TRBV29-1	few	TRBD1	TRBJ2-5	CSVTGDQETQYF
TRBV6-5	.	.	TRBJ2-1	CASGFSSYNEQFF
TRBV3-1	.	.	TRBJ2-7	CASSQVPGPYEQYF
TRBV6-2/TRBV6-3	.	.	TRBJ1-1	CASRPRSATEAFF
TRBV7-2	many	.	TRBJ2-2	CASSLNSGGMTGELFF
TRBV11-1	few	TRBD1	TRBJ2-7	CASGNRGTYEQYF
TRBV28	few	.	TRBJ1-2	CASSSPRGGVNRNGYTF
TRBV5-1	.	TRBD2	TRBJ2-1	CASSLVLAREGSYNEQFF
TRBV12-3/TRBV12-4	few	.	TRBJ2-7	CASSGSLYEQYF
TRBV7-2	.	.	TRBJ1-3	CASSLTATSSGNTIYF
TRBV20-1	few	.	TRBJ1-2	CSAREPAGGYTF
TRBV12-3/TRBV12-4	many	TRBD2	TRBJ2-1	CASSSLGTSGSSEQFF
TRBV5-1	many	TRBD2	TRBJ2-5	CASSLRGDQETQYF
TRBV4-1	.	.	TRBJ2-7	CASSQENGAYEQYF
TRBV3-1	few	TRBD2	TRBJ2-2	CATGTSGGHARNTGELFF
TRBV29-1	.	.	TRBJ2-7	CSVASTGSSYEQYF
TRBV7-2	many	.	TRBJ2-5	CASSLGRQETQYF